What follows describes a single TCR beta chain. Its target is unknown. These data originate in a study of blood T cell dynamics during melanoma immunotherapy. Broader study findings: It remained unknown if the driving T cell clones were melanoma-specific. At W3, later disease-control patients showed bifurcated PBMC repertoire changes, unlike progressors.

Libraries were prepared by immunoSEQ multiplex PCR; TCRdb keeps only in-frame clonotypes and omits some of them. The sample shows about 24,000 clones, around nine tenths of them seen only once. Time point: pre-treatment baseline. One draw preceded checkpoint blockade; another followed its first cycle at week 3. Losses at the gene ends were 0 bases for V and 5 bases for J; bases not matched to a gene: 6. The CDR3 runs to 15 residues. Germline V gene sequence: CDR1 SGHRS, CDR2 YFSETQ. The V call is TRBV5-1, the J call TRBJ2-5, with TRBD1 matching over 8 bases. This specimen was blood, taken from a patient treated with checkpoint blockade. The sequence derives from a human donor with melanoma. Here the CDR3 DNA reads TGCGCCAGCAGCTTGGGACAGGGGATGACGGAGACCCAGTACTTC. It specifies CASSLGQGMTETQYF.